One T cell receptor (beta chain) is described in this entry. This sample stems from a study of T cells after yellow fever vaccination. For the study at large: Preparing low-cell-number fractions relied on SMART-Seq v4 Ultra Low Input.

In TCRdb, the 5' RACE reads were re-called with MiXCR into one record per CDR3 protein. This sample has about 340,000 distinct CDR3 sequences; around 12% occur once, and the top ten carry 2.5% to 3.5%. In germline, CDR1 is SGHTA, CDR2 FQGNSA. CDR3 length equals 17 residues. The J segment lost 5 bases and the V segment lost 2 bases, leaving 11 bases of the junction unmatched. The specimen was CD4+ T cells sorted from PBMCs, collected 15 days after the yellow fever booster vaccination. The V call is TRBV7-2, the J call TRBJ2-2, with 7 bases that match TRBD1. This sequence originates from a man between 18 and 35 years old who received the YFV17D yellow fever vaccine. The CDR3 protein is CASSLTRDRAATGELFF. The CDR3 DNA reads TGTGCCAGCAGCTTAACTAGAGACAGGGCGGCGACCGGGGAGCTGTTTTTT.